This entry is about one TCR beta chain. Its antigen has not been determined. No qualities accompany the bases; no much larger clone lies one base away. The CDR3 regions of human TCRbeta chains were analyzed by immunosequencing. Concerning the study's data processing: TCRs in the repertoires were compared against a reference library of SARS-CoV-2-specific TCRs that had been generated with the MIRA antigen-specificity platform. Breadth meant the fraction of unique TCRs that were SARS-CoV-2-associated, whereas depth meant the fraction of total T cells that were SARS-CoV-2-associated. Each spike-specific TCR was assigned to its reactive spike region and to a CD4 or CD8 class using the MIRA data. Log10-transformed breadth and depth values were compared by one-way ANOVA with Sidak's multiple comparisons tests. This is the immuneACCESS table as TCRdb keeps it, with only in-frame sequences that have V and J called. A part of the clones is gone; compared with another copy, unresolved V genes explain less than half, and the rest is unexplained. D and trimming come from the DNA, and the V and J calls and clone size come from that table. This sample holds under 150,000 clones; 80% to 95% were observed only once. 0.85% to 1.3% of the sample is in the top ten clones.

The time point tag for this specimen amounts to: baseline before first vaccination. Vaccinee samples came from UK trials COV001 and COV002, including a single-blind randomized controlled phase 2/3 trial of AZD1222 (ChAdOx1 nCoV-19) in healthy adults. For TCRbeta chain sequencing, PBMC samples were collected from trial participants at day 0 and at day 28 after the second dose. The CDR3 sequence holds 14 residues, the cysteine and phenylalanine included. Left in the record is the CDR3 DNA by itself, 42 bases read in frame from the first base. Taken from the germline V gene (reference sequence), the CDR1 and CDR2 loops are SEHNR and FQNEAQ. The V and J ends are trimmed by 4 bases and 6 bases, leaving 13 bases between them. This specimen comes from a study of T cell responses to AZD1222 COVID-19 vaccine (dated by TCRdb to 2020 to 2023). Concerning the study at large: AZD1222 recipients given second doses at about 4 weeks or at about 12 weeks were pooled, since spike-specific TCR depth and breadth were not found to differ between the two schedules. TCR sequencing was performed for roughly 250 trial participants, of whom about 200 were given two doses of AZD1222 and roughly 25 were given two doses of MenACWY control vaccine. Enrollment into the trials was organized by age into subgroups of 18-55, 56-69 and 70-plus years, and those subgroups contained roughly 140, 27 and 60 TCR-sequenced participants, respectively. Summary of the overall study and its limitations: In the small 56-69-year group, the increase in depth fell short of significance, most likely because of low power. Spike-specific TCR breadth and depth rose significantly after two AZD1222 doses compared with day 0 and with MenACWY recipients. Because no day 14 peak-response samples were available, repertoires were characterized only after the peak T cell response. Conclusions about previously exposed vaccinees were limited because only six AZD1222 recipients were SARS-CoV-2 seropositive at baseline. The vaccine-associated CD4 TCRs covered the entire spike protein, and the dominant responses fell in regions 160-218 and 743-854. Nearly half of unique spike-specific TCRs reportedly recognized epitopes outside regions mutated in the B.1.351 and B.1.1.7 variants. Participants were mostly white British and included more females than males, and it was suggested by the authors that clonal diversity may have been underestimated.

The chain links TRBV7-9 with TRBJ2-4, and the D gene may be TRBD1, 8 bases matching. Sequencing used peripheral blood, obtained on day 0 of AZD1222 vaccination. This TCR was recovered from an adult in good health. The nucleotide sequence is given as TGTGCCAGCAGCTCGGACAGGGAGGGAAACATTCAGTACTTC. This encodes CASSSDREGNIQYF.